These 25 T cell receptor beta chains originate from one sample sequenced in a study of identical twins. TCRdb re-called the 5' RACE reads with MiXCR, one entry per CDR3 protein. Among about 160,000 distinct CDR3 sequences listed, 3.5% were seen once. The source material was memory T cells sorted from blood. The receptors here all came from a man aged 18 to 35 in good health.

This clonotype was detected ten times or more. The chain couples TRBV4-1 to TRBJ2-3; 13 nucleotides agree with TRBD2. J lost 2 bases, V lost 0 bases, and 2 bases had no gene match. Per the germline V gene, CDR1 is MGHRA and CDR2 is YSYEKL. CDR3 length equals 17 residues. CDR3 in DNA: TGCGCCAGCAGCCAAGATGGACTAGCGGGAGCCACAGATACGCAGTATTTT. It specifies CASSQDGLAGATDTQYF.

This clonotype was observed many times. The V and J genes are TRBV3-1 and TRBJ1-3, with unresolved D. Trimming removed 1 base from V and 10 bases from J, with 11 bases in between. Germline V gene data show CDR1 as LGHDT and CDR2 as YNNKEL (reference sequence). This CDR3 comprises 13 residues. The CDR3 bases are TGTGCCAGCAGCCAAGCCTCACAGAGGACCATATATTTT. Protein: CASSQASQRTIYF.

By its share, this clonotype is medium-sized. CDR3 sequence: CSYNDRAPWDTEAFF. The CDR3 DNA is TGCAGCTATAATGACAGGGCCCCGTGGGACACTGAAGCTTTCTTT. This chain connects TRBV29-1 to TRBJ1-1, with TRBD1 matching 7 bases. The ends lost 8 bases at V and 3 bases at J; junction bases unmatched: 15. The CDR3 length is 15 residues. Germline CDR1 is SQVTM and CDR2 is ANQGSEA.

This clonotype was picked up a small number of times. The J gene is TRBJ1-2, the V gene TRBV4-3; D perhaps matches TRBD1 (6 bases). Germline loops: CDR1 LGHNA, CDR2 YSLEER. This CDR3 is 16 amino acids long. Between the trimmed V and J ends, which lost 1 base and 2 bases, there was a span of 14 bases. CDR3 sequence (DNA): TGCGCCAGCAGCCAAGGTGGGCAGGGGCGGAACTATGGCTACACCTTC. Protein sequence: CASSQGGQGRNYGYTF.

Ten or more counts support this clonotype. The chain carries TRBV12-3 or TRBV12-4 and TRBJ2-3; TRBD2 is a possible D gene (6 bases). This CDR3 has 18 residues. V was pared by 2 bases and J by 1 base, with 19 bases between. This chain's CDR3 is CASSLWAQRVLGTDTQYF. In DNA, the CDR3 is TGTGCCAGCAGTTTATGGGCCCAGCGGGTACTAGGCACAGATACGCAGTATTTT.

This clonotype was recorded many times. This chain connects TRBV5-1 to TRBJ2-4; 8 positions agree with TRBD1. V lost 4 bases and J lost 0; bases outside the gene matches: 6. The germline V gene has CDR1 SGHRS and CDR2 YFSETQ. CDR3 size: 16 residues. The chain's CDR3 is CASSLGTGLAKNIQYF. CDR3 DNA: TGCGCCAGCAGCCTTGGGACAGGACTAGCCAAAAACATTCAGTACTTC.

The table lists this clonotype with many counts. This sequence joins TRBV7-9 and TRBJ2-1; D call uncertain. The germline gives CDR1 SEHNR, CDR2 FQNEAQ (reference sequence). V lost 6 bases to trimming and J lost 8 bases, with 8 bases between them. The CDR3 runs 11 residues. CDR3 residues: CASRYWHEQFF. CDR3 DNA sequence: TGTGCCAGCAGATATTGGCATGAGCAGTTCTTC. Full variable domain (rest looked up from reference TRBV7-9 and TRBJ2-1): DTGVSQNPRHKITKRGQNVTFRCDPISEHNRLYWYRQTLGQGPEFLTYFQNEAQLEKSRLLSDRFSAERPKGSFSTLEIQRTEQGDSAMYLCASRYWHEQFFGPGTRLTVL.

In its sample, this clonotype was seen many times. The chain carries TRBV5-1 and TRBJ2-3; 7 nucleotides line up with TRBD2. V shed 5 bases and J 4 bases; nucleotides not matched to a gene: 13. The CDR3 extends over 16 amino acids. From germline, CDR1 is SGHRS and CDR2 YFSETQ. The CDR3 coding sequence is TGCGCCAGCAGGCCTAGTCTCGGCGGGAGCGCAGATACGCAGTATTTT. Amino acid sequence: CASRPSLGGSADTQYF.

This clonotype was observed many times. The chain has TRBV5-1 and TRBJ1-2, with no clear D. V lost 1 base to trimming and J lost 8 bases, with 15 bases between them. CDR3 size: 14 residues. Germline CDR1 SGHRS, CDR2 YFSETQ. As DNA, the CDR3 is TGCGCCAGCAGCTTGTACGGCCGGGGTGACGGCTACACCTTC. As protein: CASSLYGRGDGYTF. Looking up the rest from reference TRBV5-1 and TRBJ1-2 gives the full variable domain: KAGVTQTPRYLIKTRGQQVTLSCSPISGHRSVSWYQQTPGQGLQFLFEYFSETQRNKGNFPGRFSGRQFSNSRSEMNVSTLELGDSALYLCASSLYGRGDGYTFGSGTRLTVV.

The table lists this clonotype with many counts. This chain connects TRBV7-2 to TRBJ2-7; TRBD2 matches 7 bases. J lost 1 base, V lost 2 bases, and 5 bases had no gene match. The CDR3 has 15 residues. Germline V gene sequence: CDR1 SGHTA, CDR2 FQGNSA. CDR3 nucleotides: TGTGCCAGCAGCTTAAGGGCTAGCGGATCCTACGAGCAGTACTTC. Translated: CASSLRASGSYEQYF.

Only a few counts were recorded for this clonotype. The chain combines TRBV11-2 with TRBJ2-3; 12 nucleotides agree with TRBD2. CDR1 is SGHAT, CDR2 FQNNGV, per germline. The J segment lost 3 bases and the V segment lost 5 bases, leaving 15 bases of the junction unmatched. The CDR3 is made up of 19 amino acids. CDR3 DNA sequence: TGTGCCAGCAGCCAGACTAGCGGGAGCCCATTAGCCCTGACAGATACGCAGTATTTT. Translating it yields CASSQTSGSPLALTDTQYF.

The sample holds many counts of this clonotype. V gene TRBV30 combines with J gene TRBJ2-3; 7 bases fit TRBD2. V lost 2 bases to trimming and J lost 0 bases; unmatched junction nucleotides: 14. The CDR3 extends over 18 amino acids. Germline V gives CDR1 GTSNPN, CDR2 SVGIG (reference sequence). CDR3 sequence reads: CAWSRGLRVSSSTDTQYF. CDR3 bases: TGTGCCTGGAGTAGGGGACTACGGGTTTCGTCTAGCACAGATACGCAGTATTTT. Together with reference TRBV30 and TRBJ2-3, the CDR3 gives the full variable domain: SQTIHQWPATLVQPVGSPLSLECTVEGTSNPNLYWYRQAAGRGLQLLFYSVGIGQISSEVPQNLSASRPQDRQFILSSKKLLLSDSGFYLCAWSRGLRVSSSTDTQYFGPGTRLTVL.

The sample holds many counts of this clonotype. The CDR3 nucleotides read TGTGCCAGCAGCAAAAAAGGCGGCTCCTACAATGAGCAGTTCTTC. This sequence encodes CASSKKGGSYNEQFF. The J gene is TRBJ2-1, the V gene TRBV5-6; D call uncertain. The CDR3 is 15 residues long. V dropped 4 bases and J dropped 0 bases, with 11 bases sitting between them. CDR1 SGHDT and CDR2 YYEEEE come from the germline V gene. Variable domain in full (rest from reference TRBV5-6 and TRBJ2-1): DAGVTQSPTHLIKTRGQQVTLRCSPKSGHDTVSWYQQALGQGPQFIFQYYEEEERQRGNFPDRFSGHQFPNYSSELNVNALLLGDSALYLCASSKKGGSYNEQFFGPGTRLTVL.

This clonotype has ten or more counts. This chain uses TRBV11-1 with TRBJ2-7; 7 nucleotides align to TRBD1. V shed 3 bases and J 1 base; nucleotides not matched to a gene: 18. Germline CDR1 and CDR2: SGHAT and FQDESV (reference sequence). This CDR3 contains 19 residues. CDR3 DNA: TGTGCCAGCAGCTTGGCCCCGGGGACAGCCACCCTTACGTCCTACGAGCAGTACTTC. Translated: CASSLAPGTATLTSYEQYF.

The table lists this clonotype with many counts. This chain uses TRBV7-9 with TRBJ2-7; the match to TRBD1 covers 8 bases. The CDR3 is 15 residues long. V was pared by 2 bases and J by 5 bases, with 8 bases of the junction left unmatched. Germline CDR1 reads SEHNR; CDR2 reads FQNEAQ (reference sequence). DNA of the CDR3: TGTGCCAGCAGCTTAATGGACAGGGCAGTCAACGAGCAGTACTTC. Protein: CASSLMDRAVNEQYF.

V and J are TRBV20-1 and TRBJ2-1; D might be TRBD2 (6 bases). Trimming removed 5 bases at V and 4 bases at J, with 18 bases between. This CDR3 has 15 amino acids. Per the germline V gene, CDR1 is DFQATT and CDR2 is SNEGSKA (reference sequence). The CDR3 sequence: CSAPSRLAPYNEQFF. CDR3 nucleotides: TGCAGTGCTCCCAGCCGGCTAGCGCCTTACAATGAGCAGTTCTTC.

This clonotype showed up many times. The rearrangement joins TRBV19 to TRBJ1-1, with D hard to call. The V gene lost 3 bases and the J gene lost 1 base, with 12 bases spanning the gap. This CDR3 comprises 15 residues. Germline-derived CDR1 and CDR2 are LNHDA and SQIVND (reference sequence). The CDR3: CASSMNPGKNTEAFF. The CDR3 DNA follows: TGTGCCAGTAGTATGAATCCGGGTAAGAACACTGAAGCTTTCTTT.

This clonotype was seen many times. The chain links TRBV4-2 to TRBJ2-5; TRBD2 might be the D (6 bases). Germline V lookup: CDR1 LGHNA, CDR2 YNFKEQ. The CDR3 is made up of 15 amino acids. V was pared by 5 bases and J by 3 bases, with 16 bases between. The CDR3, as DNA: TGTGCCAGCAGCAACGCCGGGACTCTTAAAGAGACCCAGTACTTC. Translating it yields CASSNAGTLKETQYF.

At least ten counts were recorded for this clonotype. The chain couples TRBV28 to TRBJ2-1, with 10 positions matching TRBD2. Trimming cost V 4 bases and J 7 bases; bases outside gene matches: 10. The length of the CDR3 is 16 residues. Germline V gives CDR1 MDHEN, CDR2 SYDVKM. The CDR3 loop is CASSSFLISGRNEQFF. The CDR3 DNA sequence: TGTGCCAGCAGTTCATTCTTGATTAGCGGGAGGAATGAGCAGTTCTTC. The full variable domain, with the rest looked up from reference TRBV28 and TRBJ2-1, is DVKVTQSSRYLVKRTGEKVFLECVQDMDHENMFWYRQDPGLGLRLIYFSYDVKMKEKGDIPEGYSVSREKKERFSLILESASTNQTSMYLCASSSFLISGRNEQFFGPGTRLTVL.

This clonotype was seen at least ten times. The chain combines TRBV7-8 with TRBJ1-2; D gene ambiguous. The V gene's germline CDR1 is SGHVS and CDR2 FQNEAQ. V lost 1 base, J lost 0 bases, and 12 bases lay in between. The CDR3 is made up of 16 amino acids. CDR3 amino acids: CASSLEGQLANYGYTF. Written as DNA, the CDR3 is TGTGCCAGCAGCTTAGAGGGCCAGTTAGCTAACTATGGCTACACCTTC.

J is TRBJ2-3 and V is TRBV7-9; 7 bases align to TRBD1. Germline V gives CDR1 SEHNR, CDR2 FQNEAQ (reference sequence). With V trimmed by 6 bases and J by 1 base, 10 bases remained unmatched. This CDR3 is built from 16 residues. For the CDR3, the DNA is TGTGCCAGCAGACCCCCCAGAGACAGGGGCACAGATACGCAGTATTTT. Residues: CASRPPRDRGTDTQYF.

The sample holds many counts of this clonotype. The chain links TRBV20-1 to TRBJ2-2, with TRBD1 as a possible D gene (5 bases). The CDR3 has 12 residues. CDR1 DFQATT and CDR2 SNEGSKA come from the germline V gene (reference sequence). Deletions cut 5 bases from V and 6 bases from J, with 10 bases between. CDR3 loop: CSAYRSAGELFF. The CDR3, as DNA: TGCAGTGCTTACAGGTCGGCCGGGGAGCTGTTTTTT.

This clonotype was counted at least ten times. CDR3 loop: CASSLEYGDKNSPLHF. CDR3 bases: TGTGCCAGCAGCTTAGAATATGGGGACAAGAATTCACCCCTCCACTTT. This rearrangement joins TRBV7-2 to TRBJ1-6, with a tentative D call TRBD1 (6 bases). Germline CDR1 and CDR2: SGHTA and FQGNSA. V was pared by 1 base and J by 7 bases, with 14 bases between. CDR3 length: 16 residues.

This clonotype was seen repeatedly, ten times or more. This rearrangement joins TRBV4-3 to TRBJ2-1; TRBD1 aligns across 8 bases. The CDR3 covers 16 residues. V shed 4 bases and J 4 bases; nucleotides not matched to a gene: 9. CDR1 and CDR2 from the germline V gene are LGHNA and YSLEER. The CDR3 bases are TGCGCCAGCAGCCGGACCACAGGGGGAACTTACAATGAGCAGTTCTTC. Amino acid sequence: CASSRTTGGTYNEQFF.

This clonotype was seen repeatedly, ten times or more. This chain connects TRBV3-1 to TRBJ2-1, with D possibly matching TRBD2 (6 bases). CDR3 length equals 17 residues. The V gene's germline CDR1 is LGHDT and CDR2 YNNKEL (reference sequence). V lost 2 bases and J 6 bases, leaving 20 bases between the germline ends. DNA for the CDR3: TGTGCCAGCAGCCAAAAAGTCGGCGGGAACCTAGCCAATGAGCAGTTCTTC. The encoded protein is CASSQKVGGNLANEQFF.